This T cell receptor beta chain was retrieved from a study of CD8+ T cells in alopecia areata. After isolation, RNA underwent reverse transcription to generate cDNA as the sequencing template. Data came from immunoSEQ multiplex PCR; TCRdb stores just in-frame clones and leaves some out. The sample contains fewer than 250,000 clones, more than 30% of which appear only once. The J segment lost 3 bases and the V segment lost 5 bases, leaving 9 bases of the junction unmatched. This CDR3 has 16 residues. Looked up from germline, CDR1 is SGHTA and CDR2 is FQGNSA. Treatment specified: oral pan-JAK inhibitor, 5-10 mg twice daily. Peripheral blood and lesional scalp punch biopsies were taken from alopecia areata patients.

Sequenced material: CD4+ T cells sorted from blood, taken at approximately week 34, from a patient treated with tofacitinib. V is TRBV7-2 and J is TRBJ1-5, with 8 bases fitting TRBD1. The TCR was taken from a human donor with alopecia areata. This CDR3 is CASSLGQGVFNQPQHF. In DNA form, the CDR3 reads TGTGCCAGCAGCCTAGGACAGGGAGTTTTCAATCAGCCCCAGCATTTT.